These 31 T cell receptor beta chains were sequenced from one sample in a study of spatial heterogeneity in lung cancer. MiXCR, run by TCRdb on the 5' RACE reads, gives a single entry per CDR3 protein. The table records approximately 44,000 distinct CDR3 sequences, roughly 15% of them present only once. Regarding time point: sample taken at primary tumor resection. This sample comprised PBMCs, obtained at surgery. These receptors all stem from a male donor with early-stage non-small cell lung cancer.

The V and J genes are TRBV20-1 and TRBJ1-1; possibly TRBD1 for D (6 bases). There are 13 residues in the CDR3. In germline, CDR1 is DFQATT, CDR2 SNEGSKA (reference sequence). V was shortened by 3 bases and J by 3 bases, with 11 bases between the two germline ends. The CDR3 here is CSASSDSYTEAFF. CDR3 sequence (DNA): TGCAGTGCTAGCTCGGACAGTTACACTGAAGCTTTCTTT.

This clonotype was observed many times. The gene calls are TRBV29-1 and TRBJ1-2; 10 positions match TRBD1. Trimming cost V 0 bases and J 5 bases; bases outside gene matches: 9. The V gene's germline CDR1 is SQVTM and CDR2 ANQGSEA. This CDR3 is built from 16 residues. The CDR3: CSVEDSWGQGFYGYTF. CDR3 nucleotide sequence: TGCAGCGTTGAAGATTCCTGGGGACAGGGGTTTTATGGCTACACCTTC.

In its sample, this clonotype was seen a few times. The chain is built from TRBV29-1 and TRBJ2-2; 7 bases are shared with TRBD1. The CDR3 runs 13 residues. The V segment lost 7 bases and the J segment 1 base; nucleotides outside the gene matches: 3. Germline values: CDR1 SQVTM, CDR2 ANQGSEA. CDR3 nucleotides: TGCAGCGCCCGGACAGGGAACACCGGGGAGCTGTTTTTT. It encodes CSARTGNTGELFF.

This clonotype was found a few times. In nucleotides, the CDR3 is TGCGCCAGCAGACAGCCGAACTATGGCTACACCTTC. The encoded protein is CASRQPNYGYTF. V gene TRBV10-2 combines with J gene TRBJ1-2; D is undetermined. This CDR3 has 12 residues. Trimming removed 6 bases from V and 2 bases from J, with 7 bases in between. Germline assignment: CDR1 WSHSY and CDR2 SAAADI.

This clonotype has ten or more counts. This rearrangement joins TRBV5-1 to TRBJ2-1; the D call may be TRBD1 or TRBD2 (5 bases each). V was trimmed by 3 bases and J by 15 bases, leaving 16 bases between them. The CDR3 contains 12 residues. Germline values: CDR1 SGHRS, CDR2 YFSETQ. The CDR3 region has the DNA TGCGCCAGCAGCTCTACCGGACGGGGCGGGTTCTTC. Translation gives CASSSTGRGGFF.

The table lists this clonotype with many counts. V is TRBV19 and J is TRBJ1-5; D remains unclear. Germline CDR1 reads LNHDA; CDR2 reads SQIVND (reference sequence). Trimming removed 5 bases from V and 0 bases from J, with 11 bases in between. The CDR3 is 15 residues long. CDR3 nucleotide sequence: TGTGCCAGTAGTCCCTCAGGATATAGCAATCAGCCCCAGCATTTT. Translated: CASSPSGYSNQPQHF.

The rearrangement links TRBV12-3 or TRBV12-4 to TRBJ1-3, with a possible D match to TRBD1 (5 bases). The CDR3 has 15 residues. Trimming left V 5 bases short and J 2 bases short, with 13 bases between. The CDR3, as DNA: TGTGCCAGCAGTATCACAGGAGAGGCTGGAAACACCATATATTTT. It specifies CASSITGEAGNTIYF.

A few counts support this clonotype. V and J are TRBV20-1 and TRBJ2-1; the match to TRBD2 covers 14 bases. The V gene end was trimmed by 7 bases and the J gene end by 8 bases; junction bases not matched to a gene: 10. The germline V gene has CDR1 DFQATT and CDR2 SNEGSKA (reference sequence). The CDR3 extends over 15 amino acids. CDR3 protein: CSVLGLAGVGDEQFF. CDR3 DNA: TGCAGTGTGTTGGGACTAGCGGGAGTTGGAGATGAGCAGTTCTTC.

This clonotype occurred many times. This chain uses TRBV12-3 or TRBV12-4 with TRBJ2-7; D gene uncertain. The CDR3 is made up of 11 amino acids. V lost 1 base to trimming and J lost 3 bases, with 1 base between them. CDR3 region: CASSLGYEQYF. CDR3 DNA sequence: TGTGCCAGCAGTTTAGGCTACGAGCAGTACTTC.

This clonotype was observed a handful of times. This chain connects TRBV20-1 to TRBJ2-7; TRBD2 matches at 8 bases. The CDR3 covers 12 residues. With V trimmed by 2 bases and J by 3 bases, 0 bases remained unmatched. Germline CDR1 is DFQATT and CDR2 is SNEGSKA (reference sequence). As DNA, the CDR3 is TGCAGTGCTAGACTAGCGGGCTACGAGCAGTACTTC. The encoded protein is CSARLAGYEQYF.

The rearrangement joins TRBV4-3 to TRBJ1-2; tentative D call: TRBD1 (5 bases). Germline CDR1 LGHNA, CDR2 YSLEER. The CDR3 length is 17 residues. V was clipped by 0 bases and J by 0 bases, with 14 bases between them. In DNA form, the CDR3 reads TGCGCCAGCAGCCAAGATGGTCCTGGGGGATCTAACTATGGCTACACCTTC. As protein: CASSQDGPGGSNYGYTF.

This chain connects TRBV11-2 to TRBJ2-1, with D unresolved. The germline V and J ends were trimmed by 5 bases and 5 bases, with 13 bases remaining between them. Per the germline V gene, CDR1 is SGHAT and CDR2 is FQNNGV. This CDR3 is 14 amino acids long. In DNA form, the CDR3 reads TGTGCCAGCAGCACAACAAGTAACCACAATGAGCAGTTCTTC. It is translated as CASSTTSNHNEQFF.

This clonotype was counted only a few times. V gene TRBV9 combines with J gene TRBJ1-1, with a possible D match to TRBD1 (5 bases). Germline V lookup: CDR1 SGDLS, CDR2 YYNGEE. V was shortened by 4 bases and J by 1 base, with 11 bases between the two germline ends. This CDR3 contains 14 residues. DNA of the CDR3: TGTGCCAGCAGCCCGTACGACAGGAACACTGAAGCTTTCTTT. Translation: CASSPYDRNTEAFF.

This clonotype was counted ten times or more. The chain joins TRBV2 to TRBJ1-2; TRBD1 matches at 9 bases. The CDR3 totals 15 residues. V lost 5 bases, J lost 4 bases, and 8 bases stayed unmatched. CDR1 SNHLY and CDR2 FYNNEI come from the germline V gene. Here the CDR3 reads CASSREGQGGYGYTF. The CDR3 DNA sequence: TGTGCCAGCAGTCGCGAGGGACAGGGAGGCTATGGCTACACCTTC.

The CDR3 loop reads CASSQRSGTTSGYTF. CDR3 nucleotides: TGTGCCAGCAGCCAACGCTCAGGGACGACCTCAGGCTACACCTTC. The chain combines TRBV2 with TRBJ1-2; a weak D match, TRBD1 (5 bases). In germline, CDR1 is SNHLY, CDR2 FYNNEI. CDR3 length: 15 amino acids. Between the trimmed V and J ends, which lost 6 bases and 8 bases, there was a span of 22 bases.

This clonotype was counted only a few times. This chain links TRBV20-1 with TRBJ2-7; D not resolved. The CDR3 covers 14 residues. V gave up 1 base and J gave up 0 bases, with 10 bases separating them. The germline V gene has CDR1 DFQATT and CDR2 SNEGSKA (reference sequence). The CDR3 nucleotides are TGCAGTGCTAGAGGCTGGCGATTCTCCTACGAGCAGTACTTC. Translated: CSARGWRFSYEQYF.

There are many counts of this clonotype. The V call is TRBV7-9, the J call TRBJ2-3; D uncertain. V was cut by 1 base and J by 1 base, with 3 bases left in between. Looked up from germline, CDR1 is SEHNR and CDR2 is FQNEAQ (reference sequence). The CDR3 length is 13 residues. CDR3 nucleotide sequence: TGTGCCAGCAGCTTAGTTGGCACAGATACGCAGTATTTT. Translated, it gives CASSLVGTDTQYF.

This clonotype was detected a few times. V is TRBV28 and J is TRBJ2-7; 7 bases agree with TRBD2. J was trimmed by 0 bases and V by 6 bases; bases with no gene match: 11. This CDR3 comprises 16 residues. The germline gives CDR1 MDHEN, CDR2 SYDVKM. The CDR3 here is CASSIASGGDSYEQYF. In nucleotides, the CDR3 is TGTGCCAGCAGCATCGCCTCGGGGGGTGACTCCTACGAGCAGTACTTC.

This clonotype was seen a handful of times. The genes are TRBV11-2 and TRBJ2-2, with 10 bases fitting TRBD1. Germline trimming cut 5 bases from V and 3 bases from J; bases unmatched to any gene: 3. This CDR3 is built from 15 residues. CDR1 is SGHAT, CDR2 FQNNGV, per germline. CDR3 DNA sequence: TGTGCCAGCAGCCGTGACAGGGGGCACACCGGGGAGCTGTTTTTT. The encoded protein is CASSRDRGHTGELFF.

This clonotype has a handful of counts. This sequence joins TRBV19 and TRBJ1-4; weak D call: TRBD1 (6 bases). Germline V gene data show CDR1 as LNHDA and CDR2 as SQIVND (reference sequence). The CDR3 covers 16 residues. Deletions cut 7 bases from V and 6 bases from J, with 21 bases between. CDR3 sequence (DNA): TGTGCCAGTAACCAAAATCAGGGGACGGGAGATGAAAAACTGTTTTTT. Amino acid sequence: CASNQNQGTGDEKLFF.

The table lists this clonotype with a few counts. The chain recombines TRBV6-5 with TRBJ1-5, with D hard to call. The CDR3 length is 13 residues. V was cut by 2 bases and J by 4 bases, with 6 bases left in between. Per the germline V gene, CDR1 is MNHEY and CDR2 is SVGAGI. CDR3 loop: CASSYGGNQPQHF. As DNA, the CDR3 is TGTGCCAGCAGTTACGGCGGGAATCAGCCCCAGCATTTT.

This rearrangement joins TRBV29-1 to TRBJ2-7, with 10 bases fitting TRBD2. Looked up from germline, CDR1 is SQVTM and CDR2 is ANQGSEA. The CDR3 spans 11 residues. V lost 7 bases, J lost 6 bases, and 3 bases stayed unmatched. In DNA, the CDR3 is TGCAGCGGGGGACTAGCGAGCGAGCAGTACTTC. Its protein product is CSGGLASEQYF.

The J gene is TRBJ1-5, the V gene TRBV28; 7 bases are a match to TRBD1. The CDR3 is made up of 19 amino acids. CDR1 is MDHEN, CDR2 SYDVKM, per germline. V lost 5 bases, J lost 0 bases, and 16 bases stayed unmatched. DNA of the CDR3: TGTGCCAGCAGTCGACCACCGGGACAGCTAATCTATAGCAATCAGCCCCAGCATTTT. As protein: CASSRPPGQLIYSNQPQHF. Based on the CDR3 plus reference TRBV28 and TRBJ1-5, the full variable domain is DVKVTQSSRYLVKRTGEKVFLECVQDMDHENMFWYRQDPGLGLRLIYFSYDVKMKEKGDIPEGYSVSREKKERFSLILESASTNQTSMYLCASSRPPGQLIYSNQPQHFGDGTRLSIL.

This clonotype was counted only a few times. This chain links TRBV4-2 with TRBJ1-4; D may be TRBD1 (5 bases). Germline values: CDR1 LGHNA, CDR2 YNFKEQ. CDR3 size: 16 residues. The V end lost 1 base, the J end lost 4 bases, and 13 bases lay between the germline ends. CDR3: CASSQGLRGNNEKLFF. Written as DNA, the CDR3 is TGTGCCAGCAGCCAAGGATTACGGGGGAATAATGAAAAACTGTTTTTT.

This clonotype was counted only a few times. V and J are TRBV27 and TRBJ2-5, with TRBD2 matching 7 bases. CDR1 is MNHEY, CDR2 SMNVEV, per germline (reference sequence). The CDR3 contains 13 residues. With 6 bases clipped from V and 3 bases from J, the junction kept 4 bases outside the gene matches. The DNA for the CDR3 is TGTGCCAGCAGCACCGGGACTAAAGAGACCCAGTACTTC. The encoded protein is CASSTGTKETQYF.

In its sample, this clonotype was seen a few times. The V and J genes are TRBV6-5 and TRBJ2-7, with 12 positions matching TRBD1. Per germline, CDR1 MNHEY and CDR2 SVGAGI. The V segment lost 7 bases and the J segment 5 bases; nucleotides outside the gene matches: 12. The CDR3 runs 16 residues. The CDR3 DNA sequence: TGTGCCAGCATCCCGAGGGGACAGGGGGCGGGGAACGAGCAGTACTTC. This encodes CASIPRGQGAGNEQYF.

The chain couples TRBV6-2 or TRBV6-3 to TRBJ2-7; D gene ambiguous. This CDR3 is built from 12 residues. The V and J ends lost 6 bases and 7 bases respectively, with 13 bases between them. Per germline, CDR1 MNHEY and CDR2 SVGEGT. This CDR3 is CASSEPLGEQYF. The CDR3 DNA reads TGTGCCAGCAGCGAACCCCTGGGGGAGCAGTACTTC.

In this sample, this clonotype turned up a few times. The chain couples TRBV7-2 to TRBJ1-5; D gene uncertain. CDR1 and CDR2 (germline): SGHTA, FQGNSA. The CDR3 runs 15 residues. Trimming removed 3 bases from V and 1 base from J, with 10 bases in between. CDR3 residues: CASSFAGGSNQPQHF. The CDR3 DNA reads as TGTGCCAGCAGCTTCGCCGGCGGGAGCAATCAGCCCCAGCATTTT. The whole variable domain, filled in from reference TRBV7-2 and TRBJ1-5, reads GAGVSQSPSNKVTEKGKDVELRCDPISGHTALYWYRQSLGQGLEFLIYFQGNSAPDKSGLPSDRFSAERTGGSVSTLTIQRTQQEDSAVYLCASSFAGGSNQPQHFGDGTRLSIL.

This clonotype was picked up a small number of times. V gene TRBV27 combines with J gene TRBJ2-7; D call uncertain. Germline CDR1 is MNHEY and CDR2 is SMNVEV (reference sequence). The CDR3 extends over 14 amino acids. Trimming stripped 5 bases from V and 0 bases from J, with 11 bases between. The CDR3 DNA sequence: TGTGCCAGCAGTCCGACTTGGAGCTCCTACGAGCAGTACTTC. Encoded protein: CASSPTWSSYEQYF.

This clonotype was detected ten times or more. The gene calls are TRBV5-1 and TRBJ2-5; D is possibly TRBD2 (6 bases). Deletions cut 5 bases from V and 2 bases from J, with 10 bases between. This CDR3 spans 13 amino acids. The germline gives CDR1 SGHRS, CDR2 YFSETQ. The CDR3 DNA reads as TGCGCCAGCAGGGGCGGGGAGCAAGAGACCCAGTACTTC. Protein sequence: CASRGGEQETQYF. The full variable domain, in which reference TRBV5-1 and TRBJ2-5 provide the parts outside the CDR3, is KAGVTQTPRYLIKTRGQQVTLSCSPISGHRSVSWYQQTPGQGLQFLFEYFSETQRNKGNFPGRFSGRQFSNSRSEMNVSTLELGDSALYLCASRGGEQETQYFGPGTRLLVL.

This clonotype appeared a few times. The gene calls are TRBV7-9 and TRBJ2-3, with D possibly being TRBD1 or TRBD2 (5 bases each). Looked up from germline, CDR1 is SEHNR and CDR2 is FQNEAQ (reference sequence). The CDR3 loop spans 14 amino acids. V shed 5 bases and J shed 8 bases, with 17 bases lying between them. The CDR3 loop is CASSTSGRSATQYF. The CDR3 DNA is TGTGCCAGCAGCACTTCGGGACGGAGTGCTACGCAGTATTTT. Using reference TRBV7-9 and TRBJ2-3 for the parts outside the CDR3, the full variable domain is DTGVSQNPRHKITKRGQNVTFRCDPISEHNRLYWYRQTLGQGPEFLTYFQNEAQLEKSRLLSDRFSAERPKGSFSTLEIQRTEQGDSAMYLCASSTSGRSATQYFGPGTRLTVL.